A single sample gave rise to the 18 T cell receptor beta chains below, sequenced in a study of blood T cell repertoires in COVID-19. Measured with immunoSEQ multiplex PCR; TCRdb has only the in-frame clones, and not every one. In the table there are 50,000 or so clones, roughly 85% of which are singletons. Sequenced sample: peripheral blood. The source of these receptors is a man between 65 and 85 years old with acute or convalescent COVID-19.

As DNA, the CDR3 is TGTGCCAGCAGCTCCAGGGGGCTCTCGACTGAAGCTTTCTTT. This codes for CASSSRGLSTEAFF. This chain uses TRBV7-2 with TRBJ1-1, with TRBD1 identical over 8 bases. This CDR3 spans 14 amino acids. Germline CDR1 and CDR2: SGHTA and FQGNSA. The junction had 6 bases not matched to a gene; V was cut back by 4 bases and J by 5 bases.

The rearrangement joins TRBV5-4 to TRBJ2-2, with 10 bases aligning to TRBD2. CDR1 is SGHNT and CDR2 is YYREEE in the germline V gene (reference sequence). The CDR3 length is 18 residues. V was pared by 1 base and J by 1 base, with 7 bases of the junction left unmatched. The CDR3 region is CASSLLSSGGLNTGELFF. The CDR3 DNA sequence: TGTGCCAGCAGCTTGCTATCTAGCGGGGGCCTGAACACCGGGGAGCTGTTTTTT.

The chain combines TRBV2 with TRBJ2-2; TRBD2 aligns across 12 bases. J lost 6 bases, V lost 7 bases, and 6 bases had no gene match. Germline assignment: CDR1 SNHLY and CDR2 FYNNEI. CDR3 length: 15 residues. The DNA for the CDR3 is TGTGCCAGCATCTTACTAGCGGGAGGCGCCGGGGAGCTGTTTTTT. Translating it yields CASILLAGGAGELFF.

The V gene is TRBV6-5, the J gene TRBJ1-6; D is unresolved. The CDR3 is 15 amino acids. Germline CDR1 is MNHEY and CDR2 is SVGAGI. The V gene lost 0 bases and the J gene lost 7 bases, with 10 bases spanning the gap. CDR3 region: CASSYSPGPNSPLHF. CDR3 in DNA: TGTGCCAGCAGTTACTCCCCAGGTCCGAATTCACCCCTCCACTTT.

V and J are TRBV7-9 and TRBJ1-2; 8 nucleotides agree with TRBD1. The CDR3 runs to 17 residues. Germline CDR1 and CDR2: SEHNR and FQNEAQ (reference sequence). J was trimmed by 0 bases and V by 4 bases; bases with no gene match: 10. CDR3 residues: CASSSAGTGQANYGYTF. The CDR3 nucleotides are TGTGCCAGCAGCTCCGCCGGGACAGGTCAAGCTAACTATGGCTACACCTTC.

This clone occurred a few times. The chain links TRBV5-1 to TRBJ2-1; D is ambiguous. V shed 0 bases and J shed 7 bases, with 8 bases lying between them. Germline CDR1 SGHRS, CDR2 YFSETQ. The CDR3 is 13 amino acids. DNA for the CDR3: TGCGCCAGCAGCTTGGGTTCGGGTAATGAGCAGTTCTTC. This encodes CASSLGSGNEQFF.

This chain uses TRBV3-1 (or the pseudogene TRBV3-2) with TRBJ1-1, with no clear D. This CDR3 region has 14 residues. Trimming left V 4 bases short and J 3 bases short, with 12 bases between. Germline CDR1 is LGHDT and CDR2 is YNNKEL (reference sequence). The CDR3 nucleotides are TGTGCCAGCAGCCCTTCAGAAACCGACACTGAAGCTTTCTTT. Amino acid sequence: CASSPSETDTEAFF.

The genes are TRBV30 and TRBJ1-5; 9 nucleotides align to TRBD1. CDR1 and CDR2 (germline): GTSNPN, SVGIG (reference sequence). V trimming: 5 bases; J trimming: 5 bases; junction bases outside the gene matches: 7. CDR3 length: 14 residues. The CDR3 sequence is CAWQSRTGDQPQHF. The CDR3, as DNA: TGTGCCTGGCAGAGTCGGACAGGGGATCAGCCCCAGCATTTT.

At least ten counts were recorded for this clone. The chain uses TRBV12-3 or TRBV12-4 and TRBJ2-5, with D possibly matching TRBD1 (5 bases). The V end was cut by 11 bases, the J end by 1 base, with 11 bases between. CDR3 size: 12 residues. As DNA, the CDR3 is TGTGCCGCACTAAGGGGCCAAGAGACCCAGTACTTC. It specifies CAALRGQETQYF.

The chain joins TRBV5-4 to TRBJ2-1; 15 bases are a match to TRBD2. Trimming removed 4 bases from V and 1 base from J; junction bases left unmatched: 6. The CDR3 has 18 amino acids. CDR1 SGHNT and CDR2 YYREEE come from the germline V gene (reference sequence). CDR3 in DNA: TGTGCCAGCAGCCCCCTGGGACTAGCGGGAGGATCCTACAATGAGCAGTTCTTC. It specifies CASSPLGLAGGSYNEQFF.

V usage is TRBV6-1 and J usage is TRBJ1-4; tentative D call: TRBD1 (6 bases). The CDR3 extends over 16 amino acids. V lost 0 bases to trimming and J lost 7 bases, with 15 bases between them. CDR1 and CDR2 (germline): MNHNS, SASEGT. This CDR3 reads CASSEATGSGSEKLFF. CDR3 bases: TGTGCCAGCAGTGAAGCGACAGGTTCGGGGAGTGAAAAACTGTTTTTT.

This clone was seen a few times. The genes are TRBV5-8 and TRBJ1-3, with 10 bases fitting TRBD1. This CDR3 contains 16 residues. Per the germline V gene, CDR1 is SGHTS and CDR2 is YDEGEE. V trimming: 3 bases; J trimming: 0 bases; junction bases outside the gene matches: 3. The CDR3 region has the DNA TGTGCCAGCAGCTCAAGGACAGGGGGCTCTGGAAACACCATATATTTT. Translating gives CASSSRTGGSGNTIYF.

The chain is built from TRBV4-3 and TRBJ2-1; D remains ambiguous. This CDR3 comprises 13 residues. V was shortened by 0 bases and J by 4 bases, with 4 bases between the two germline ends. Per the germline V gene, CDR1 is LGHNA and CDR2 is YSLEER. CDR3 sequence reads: CASSQDGYNEQFF. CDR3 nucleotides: TGCGCCAGCAGCCAAGACGGTTACAATGAGCAGTTCTTC.

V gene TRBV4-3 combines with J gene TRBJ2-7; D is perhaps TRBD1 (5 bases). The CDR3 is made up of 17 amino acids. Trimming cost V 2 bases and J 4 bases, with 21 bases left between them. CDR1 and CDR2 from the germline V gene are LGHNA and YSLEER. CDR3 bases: TGCGCCAGCAGCCAATCCGTCTCGATAGGGGCTATATACGAGCAGTACTTC. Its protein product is CASSQSVSIGAIYEQYF.

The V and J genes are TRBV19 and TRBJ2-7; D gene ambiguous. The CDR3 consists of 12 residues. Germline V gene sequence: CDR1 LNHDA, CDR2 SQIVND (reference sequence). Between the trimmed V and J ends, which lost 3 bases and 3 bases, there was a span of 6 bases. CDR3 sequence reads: CASSINGYEQYF. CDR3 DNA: TGTGCCAGTAGTATTAACGGCTACGAGCAGTACTTC.

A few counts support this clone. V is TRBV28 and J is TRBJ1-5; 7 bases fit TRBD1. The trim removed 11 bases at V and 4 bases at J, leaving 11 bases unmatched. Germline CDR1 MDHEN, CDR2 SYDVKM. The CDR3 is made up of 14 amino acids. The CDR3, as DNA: TGTGCCGGGCGAGAGACAGGGTTTAATCAGCCCCAGCATTTT. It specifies CAGRETGFNQPQHF.

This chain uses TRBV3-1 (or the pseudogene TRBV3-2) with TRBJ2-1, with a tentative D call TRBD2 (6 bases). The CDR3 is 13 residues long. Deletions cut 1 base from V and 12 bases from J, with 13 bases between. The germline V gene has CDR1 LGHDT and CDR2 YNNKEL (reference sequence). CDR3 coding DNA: TGTGCCAGCAGCCAAGCGGTAAGCGGGTTGCAGTTCTTC. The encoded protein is CASSQAVSGLQFF.

CDR3 amino acids: CASSENLAGNYGYTF. DNA for the CDR3: TGTGCCAGCAGTGAAAATTTGGCAGGAAACTATGGCTACACCTTC. The rearrangement joins TRBV2 to TRBJ1-2, with D uncertain. CDR3 size: 15 residues. Trimming took off 2 bases at V and 2 bases at J, with 12 bases between the two ends. CDR1 and CDR2 (germline): SNHLY, FYNNEI.